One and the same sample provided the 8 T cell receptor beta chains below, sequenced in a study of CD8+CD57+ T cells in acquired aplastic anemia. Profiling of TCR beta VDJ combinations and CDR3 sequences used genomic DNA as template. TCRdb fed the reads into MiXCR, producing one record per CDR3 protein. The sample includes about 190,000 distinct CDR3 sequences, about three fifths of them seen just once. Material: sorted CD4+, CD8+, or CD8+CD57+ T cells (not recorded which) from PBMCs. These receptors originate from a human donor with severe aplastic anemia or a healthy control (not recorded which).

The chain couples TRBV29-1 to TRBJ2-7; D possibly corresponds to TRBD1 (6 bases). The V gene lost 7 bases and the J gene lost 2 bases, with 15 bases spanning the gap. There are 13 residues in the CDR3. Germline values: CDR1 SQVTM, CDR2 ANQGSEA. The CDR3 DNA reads TGCAGCGGTACCCGGGACATAACCTACGAGCAGTACTTC. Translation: CSGTRDITYEQYF.

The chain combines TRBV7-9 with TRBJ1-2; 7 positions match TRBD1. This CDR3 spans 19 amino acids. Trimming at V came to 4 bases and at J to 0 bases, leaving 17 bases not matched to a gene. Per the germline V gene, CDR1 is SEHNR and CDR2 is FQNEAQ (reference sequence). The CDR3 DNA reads TGTGCCAGCAGCTCCTTTCCCCGGGACAGCCCTACTTCTAACTATGGCTACACCTTC. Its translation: CASSSFPRDSPTSNYGYTF.

CDR3 DNA: TGTGCCAGCAGCTTCACTAGCGGGAGGCTTAGCGAGCAGTACTTC. It specifies CASSFTSGRLSEQYF. This rearrangement joins TRBV7-9 to TRBJ2-7; TRBD2 matches 12 bases. The ends lost 3 bases at V and 6 bases at J; junction bases unmatched: 6. The CDR3 loop spans 15 amino acids. Germline loops: CDR1 SEHNR, CDR2 FQNEAQ (reference sequence).

The CDR3 DNA is TGCAGTGCTGCCCGGGAGACCCAGTACTTC. Translated, it gives CSAARETQYF. This chain connects TRBV20-1 to TRBJ2-5; D uncertain. The V and J ends lost 5 bases and 5 bases respectively, with 6 bases between them. The CDR3 length is 10 residues. From germline, CDR1 is DFQATT and CDR2 SNEGSKA (reference sequence).

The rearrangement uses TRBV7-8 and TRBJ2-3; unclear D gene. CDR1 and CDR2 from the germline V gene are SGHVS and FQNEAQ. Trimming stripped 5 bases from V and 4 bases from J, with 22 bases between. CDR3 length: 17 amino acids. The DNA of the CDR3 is TGTGCCAGCAGCCCCTGGGCTAGGGCCAATCCCCCAGATACGCAGTATTTT. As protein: CASSPWARANPPDTQYF. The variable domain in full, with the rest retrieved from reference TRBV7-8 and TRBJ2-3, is GAGVSQSPRYKVAKRGQDVALRCDPISGHVSLFWYQQALGQGPEFLTYFQNEAQLDKSGLPSDRFFAERPEGSVSTLKIQRTQQEDSAVYLCASSPWARANPPDTQYFGPGTRLTVL.

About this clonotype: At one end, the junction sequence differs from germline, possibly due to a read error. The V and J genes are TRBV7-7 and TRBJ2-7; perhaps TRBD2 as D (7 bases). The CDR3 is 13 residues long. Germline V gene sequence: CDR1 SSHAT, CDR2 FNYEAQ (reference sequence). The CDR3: CASSLGEGGEQYF. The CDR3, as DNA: TGTGCTAGCAGCTTAGGGGAGGGGGGCGAGCAGTACTTC.

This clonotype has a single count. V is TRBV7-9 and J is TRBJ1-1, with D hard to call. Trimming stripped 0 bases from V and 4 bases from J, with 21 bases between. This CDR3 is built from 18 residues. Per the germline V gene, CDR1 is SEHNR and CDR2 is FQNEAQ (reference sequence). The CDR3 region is CASSLANDIFWLSTEAFF. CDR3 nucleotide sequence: TGTGCCAGCAGCTTAGCCAATGACATCTTTTGGTTGAGCACTGAAGCTTTCTTT.

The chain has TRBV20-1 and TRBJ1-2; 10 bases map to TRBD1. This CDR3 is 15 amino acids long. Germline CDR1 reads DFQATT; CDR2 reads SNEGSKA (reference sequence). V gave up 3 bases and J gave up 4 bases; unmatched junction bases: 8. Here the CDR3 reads CSARDRGAGGYGYTF. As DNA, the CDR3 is TGCAGTGCTAGGGACAGGGGGGCGGGAGGCTATGGCTACACCTTC.